The 22 T cell receptor beta chains below come from one sample, sequenced in a study of metastatic and nonmetastatic thyroid tumors. Not a single patient had been given any form of treatment at any point before undergoing thyroid surgery. TCRdb used MiXCR to call clones anew from the PCR reads. This sample has more than 12,000 clones; approximately 19% occur once, and the top ten carry about 14%. Sequencing used blood. The source of these receptors is a female donor with papillary thyroid cancer or a benign thyroid nodule (not recorded which). Some clones in this sample may be carry-over from other donors' samples.

A word on this clone: Mismatch with germline at one junction end may stem from a read error. V usage is TRBV6-1 and J usage is TRBJ2-1; D may be TRBD2 (6 bases). Germline V gene data show CDR1 as MNHNS and CDR2 as SASEGT. This CDR3 spans 15 amino acids. CDR3 coding DNA: TGTGCCAGCAGTGAAGATCCCAGCGGGTCAAATGAGCATTTCTTC. Its protein is CASSEDPSGSNEHFF.

The CDR3: CSARDSPYEQYF. Written as DNA, the CDR3 is TGCAGTGCTAGAGACAGCCCCTACGAGCAGTACTTC. The rearrangement links TRBV20-1 to TRBJ2-7; D gene ambiguous. The V end lost 0 bases, the J end lost 2 bases, and 5 bases lay between the germline ends. The CDR3 spans 12 residues. The germline V gene has CDR1 DFQATT and CDR2 SNEGSKA (reference sequence).

This clone was observed a few times. A read error may account for a junction end that differs from germline. Other DNA sequences in the same sample also yield this CDR3. This rearrangement joins TRBV28 to TRBJ2-5, with TRBD1 matching over 7 bases. The CDR3 sequence is 16 residues long. CDR1 and CDR2 from the germline V gene are MDHEN and SYDVKM. The CDR3 DNA is TGTGCCAGCAGTTTATTTCTCCCAGGGACAGAAGAGACACAGTACTTC. Translated, it gives CASSLFLPGTEETQYF.

With respect to this clone: The missing conserved phenylalanine or tryptophan at the end of this CDR3 makes a read error likely. The chain carries TRBV13 and TRBJ2-5, with 8 bases matching TRBD1. The germline gives CDR1 PRHDT, CDR2 FYEKMQ (reference sequence). Trimming cost V 2 bases and J 4 bases; bases outside gene matches: 6. The CDR3 is 15 residues long. CDR3 residues: CASSLSQGGRETQYV. The CDR3, as DNA: TGTGCCAGCAGCTTATCACAGGGGGGACGAGAGACCCAGTACGTC.

This clone is medium-sized within its sample. The chain has TRBV6-2 or TRBV6-3 and TRBJ2-1; 8 nucleotides agree with TRBD2. Germline-derived CDR1 and CDR2 are MNHEY and SVGEGT. With V trimmed by 9 bases and J by 8 bases, 12 bases remained unmatched. The CDR3 consists of 14 residues. The CDR3 is CASRSGSSGHEQFF. The DNA of the CDR3 is TGTGCCAGTAGAAGCGGGAGTAGCGGCCATGAGCAGTTCTTC.

Details on this clone: The junction departs from germline at one end; a sequencing error may be responsible. The gene calls are TRBV18 and TRBJ1-3; D possibly corresponds to TRBD1 (5 bases). CDR1 KGHSH and CDR2 LQKENI come from the germline V gene. CDR3 size: 17 residues. The DNA for the CDR3 is TGTGCTAGCTCAAGTGACAGCGAAAGCCCCTCTGGAAACACCATATATTTT. Residues: CASSSDSESPSGNTIYF.

The chain uses TRBV15 and TRBJ1-3, with D perhaps matching TRBD1 (6 bases). In germline, CDR1 is LNHNV, CDR2 YYDKDF (reference sequence). The CDR3 contains 15 residues. V lost 0 bases and J 4 bases, leaving 10 bases between the germline ends. CDR3 DNA sequence: TGTGCCACCAGCAGAGAAGCAGGGGCGGGAAACACCATATATTTT. As protein: CATSREAGAGNTIYF.

Within the sample, this clone is medium-sized. This sequence joins TRBV28 and TRBJ1-2, with no clear D. The V end was cut by 4 bases, the J end by 2 bases, with 20 bases between. CDR3 length: 17 amino acids. Germline V gene sequence: CDR1 MDHEN, CDR2 SYDVKM. CDR3 sequence (DNA): TGTGCCAGCAGTTCCGCGGGCTCCACGTCCCCCAACTATGGCTACACCTTC. It codes for CASSSAGSTSPNYGYTF.

This clone occurred many times. The chain links TRBV29-1 to TRBJ2-5; 8 bases are shared with TRBD1. With 4 bases clipped from V and 2 bases from J, the junction kept 3 bases outside the gene matches. Germline V CDR1 and CDR2: SQVTM, ANQGSEA. This CDR3 spans 13 amino acids. The CDR3 coding sequence is TGCAGCGTTGGTTGGGACAGGCAAGAGACCCAGTACTTC. Amino acid sequence: CSVGWDRQETQYF.

This clone appeared many times. V gene TRBV9 combines with J gene TRBJ1-2; 8 nucleotides align to TRBD1. This CDR3 is built from 15 residues. V lost 2 bases and J lost 6; bases outside the gene matches: 9. Germline lookup yields CDR1 SGDLS and CDR2 YYNGEE. CDR3 residues: CASSVSTGGFDGYTF. In DNA, the CDR3 is TGTGCCAGCAGCGTCAGCACAGGGGGTTTTGATGGCTACACCTTC.

This clone was detected many times. A single base separates this from a much larger clone, so it may be a read error. The chain employs TRBV6-1 and TRBJ1-3, with D maybe TRBD1 (6 bases). The CDR3 loop spans 16 amino acids. Trimming cost V 3 bases and J 5 bases, with 17 bases left between them. The germline CDR1 and CDR2 sequences are MNHNS and SASEGT. This CDR3 reads CASSDALRGERNTIYF. As DNA, the CDR3 is TGTGCCAGCAGTGACGCGCTGAGGGGGGAAAGAAACACCATATATTTT.

This clone was counted many times. V is TRBV6-5 and J is TRBJ1-4, with D maybe TRBD1 (6 bases). Germline CDR1 is MNHEY and CDR2 is SVGAGI. The germline V and J ends were trimmed by 1 base and 7 bases, with 10 bases remaining between them. The CDR3 totals 14 residues. CDR3 amino acids: CASSYWGATEKLFF. As DNA, the CDR3 is TGTGCCAGCAGTTACTGGGGGGCCACTGAAAAACTGTTTTTT.

The chain joins TRBV7-8 to TRBJ1-1; 11 bases are shared with TRBD1. CDR1 is SGHVS and CDR2 is FQNEAQ in the germline V gene. The CDR3 contains 16 residues. The J segment lost 4 bases and the V segment lost 1 base, leaving 5 bases of the junction unmatched. The CDR3 bases are TGTGCCAGCAGCTTAGGGCTTGGGACAGGGGGCACTGAAGCTTTCTTT. Residues: CASSLGLGTGGTEAFF.

J is TRBJ1-2 and V is TRBV30; D may be TRBD1 (5 bases). Germline CDR1 reads GTSNPN; CDR2 reads SVGIG (reference sequence). The ends were cut back, 1 base at V and 5 bases at J, with 8 bases in the middle. The CDR3 covers 12 residues. The CDR3 loop is CAWSAGDYGYTF. The CDR3 DNA reads as TGTGCCTGGAGTGCGGGGGATTATGGCTACACCTTC. The whole variable domain, remainder taken from reference TRBV30 and TRBJ1-2, is SQTIHQWPATLVQPVGSPLSLECTVEGTSNPNLYWYRQAAGRGLQLLFYSVGIGQISSEVPQNLSASRPQDRQFILSSKKLLLSDSGFYLCAWSAGDYGYTFGSGTRLTVV.

This sequence joins TRBV4-2 and TRBJ2-1, with TRBD2 identical over 13 bases. V dropped 3 bases and J dropped 10; count of bases not matched to a gene: 6. Germline V gives CDR1 LGHNA, CDR2 YNFKEQ. This CDR3 has 15 amino acids. The chain's CDR3 is CASSHGLAGEGEQFF. CDR3 bases: TGTGCCAGCAGCCATGGACTAGCGGGAGAGGGGGAGCAGTTCTTC.

With regard to this clone: A much larger clone sits a single nucleotide away, making a read error possible. The same CDR3 also results from other DNA sequences found in this sample. The genes are TRBV20-1 and TRBJ2-7; D is unresolved. The germline V gene encodes CDR1 DFQATT and CDR2 SNEGSKA (reference sequence). The CDR3 is 13 amino acids. The CDR3 bases are TGCAGCACCCGCCGGACGGAACCCTGCGAGCAGTACTTC. It specifies CSTRRTEPCEQYF.

This clone was counted ten times or more. The V and J genes are TRBV7-3 and TRBJ2-6; no definite D call. The CDR3 loop spans 19 amino acids. Germline values: CDR1 SGHTA, CDR2 FQGTGA. V was pared by 5 bases and J by 0 bases, with 20 bases between. The CDR3 bases are TGTGCCAGCAGCCACTTGCTACAGAGGAGCCTCTCTGGGGCCAACGTCCTGACTTTC. Translated: CASSHLLQRSLSGANVLTF.

Regarding this clone: A much larger clone is a single base away; this may be a read error. The genes are TRBV14 and TRBJ2-1; tentatively, D is TRBD2 (7 bases). Deletions cut 4 bases from V and 4 bases from J, with 17 bases between. The CDR3 contains 16 residues. CDR1 SGHDN and CDR2 FVKESK come from the germline V gene. CDR3 amino acids: CASSRYGRGLYNEQFF. CDR3 coding DNA: TGTGCCAGCAGCCGATATGGGAGGGGGTTGTACAATGAGCAGTTCTTC.

This clone was counted at least ten times. V and J are TRBV28 and TRBJ2-5; D assignment may be TRBD1 or TRBD2 (5 bases each). CDR1 and CDR2 (germline): MDHEN, SYDVKM. The CDR3 runs to 16 residues. With 3 bases removed from V and 4 bases from J, the gap between germline ends came to 18 bases. CDR3 residues: CASSFKLAARGETQYF. The CDR3 nucleotides are TGTGCCAGCAGTTTTAAGTTGGCGGCGAGGGGAGAGACCCAGTACTTC.

By frequency in the sample, this clone is medium-sized. This rearrangement joins TRBV27 to TRBJ2-3, with D unresolved. The V end lost 6 bases, the J end lost 0 bases, and 7 bases lay between the germline ends. From germline, CDR1 is MNHEY and CDR2 SMNVEV (reference sequence). The CDR3 spans 13 residues. CDR3 in amino acids: CASSFSSTDTQYF. DNA of the CDR3: TGTGCCAGCAGCTTCTCTAGCACAGATACGCAGTATTTT.

This clone was detected many times. The chain uses TRBV20-1 and TRBJ2-3, with TRBD2 matching 9 bases. Germline V gene sequence: CDR1 DFQATT, CDR2 SNEGSKA (reference sequence). This CDR3 has 16 amino acids. Losses at the gene ends were 3 bases for V and 1 base for J; bases not matched to a gene: 8. The CDR3: CSASPLAGPGTDTQYF. The CDR3 DNA follows: TGCAGTGCTAGTCCCCTAGCGGGACCAGGCACAGATACGCAGTATTTT.

By share of the sample, this clone is medium-sized. This sequence joins TRBV20-1 and TRBJ2-5; 7 nucleotides align to TRBD1. The CDR3 has 16 amino acids. The ends lost 0 bases at V and 4 bases at J; junction bases unmatched: 11. Germline CDR1 is DFQATT and CDR2 is SNEGSKA (reference sequence). Written as DNA, the CDR3 is TGCAGTGCTAGAGATCAGGGGGATGTTATAGGAGAGACCCAGTACTTC. Its translation is CSARDQGDVIGETQYF.